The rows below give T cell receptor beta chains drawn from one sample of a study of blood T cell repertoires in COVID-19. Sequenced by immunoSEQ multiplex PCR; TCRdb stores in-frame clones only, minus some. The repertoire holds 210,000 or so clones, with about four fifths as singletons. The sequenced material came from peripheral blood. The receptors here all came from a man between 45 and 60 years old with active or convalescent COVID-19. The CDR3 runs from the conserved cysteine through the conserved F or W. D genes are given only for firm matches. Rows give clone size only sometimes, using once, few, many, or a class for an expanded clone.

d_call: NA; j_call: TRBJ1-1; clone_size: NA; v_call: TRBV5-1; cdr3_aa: CASSFRGNTEAFF; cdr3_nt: TGCGCCAGCAGCTTCAGGGGGAACACTGAAGCTTTCTTT
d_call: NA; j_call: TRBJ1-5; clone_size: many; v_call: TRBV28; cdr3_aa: CASSFRRVQPQHF; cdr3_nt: TGTGCCAGCAGTTTCCGTCGGGTTCAGCCCCAGCATTTT
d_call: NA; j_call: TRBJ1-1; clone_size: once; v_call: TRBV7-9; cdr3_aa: CASSLNQPSSAEAFF; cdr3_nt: TGTGCCAGCAGCTTAAATCAACCTAGTTCCGCTGAAGCTTTCTTT
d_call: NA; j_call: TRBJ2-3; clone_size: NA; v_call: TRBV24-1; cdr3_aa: CATSQGGGTDTQYF; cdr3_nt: TGTGCCACCAGTCAAGGGGGAGGCACAGATACGCAGTATTTT
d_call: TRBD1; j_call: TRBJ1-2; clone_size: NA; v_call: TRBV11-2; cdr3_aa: CASSSRDRGDYGCTF; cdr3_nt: TGTGCCAGCAGCTCAAGGGACAGGGGGGACTATGGCTGCACCTTC
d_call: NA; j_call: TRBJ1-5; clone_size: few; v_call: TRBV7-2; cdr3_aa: CASSLFRDQPQHF; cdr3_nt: TGTGCCAGCAGCTTATTCAGGGATCAGCCCCAGCATTTT
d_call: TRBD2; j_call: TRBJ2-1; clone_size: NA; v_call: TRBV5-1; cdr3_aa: CASSLGGSPSSYNEQFF; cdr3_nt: TGCGCCAGCAGCTTGGGCGGGAGCCCTAGCTCCTACAATGAGCAGTTCTTC
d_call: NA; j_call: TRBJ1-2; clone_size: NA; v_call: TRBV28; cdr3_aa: CASKRGGYTF; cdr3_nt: TGTGCCAGCAAGCGCGGGGGCTACACCTTC
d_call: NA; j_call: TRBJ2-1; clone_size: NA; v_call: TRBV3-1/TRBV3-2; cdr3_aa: CASSRGGPDYNEQFF; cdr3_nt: TGTGCCAGCAGCAGGGGGGGCCCGGACTACAATGAGCAGTTCTTC
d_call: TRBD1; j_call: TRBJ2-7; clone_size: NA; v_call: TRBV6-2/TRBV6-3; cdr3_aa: CASSSDRGASYEQYF; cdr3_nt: TGTGCCAGCAGTTCGGACAGGGGGGCCTCCTACGAGCAGTACTTC
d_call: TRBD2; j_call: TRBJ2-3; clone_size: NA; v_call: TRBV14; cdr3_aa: CASSPRAVRLAGTDTQYF; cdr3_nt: TGTGCCAGCAGCCCCCGGGCCGTCCGACTAGCAGGCACAGATACGCAGTATTTT
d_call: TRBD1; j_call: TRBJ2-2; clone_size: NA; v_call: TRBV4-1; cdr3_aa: CASSRGQGNTGELFF; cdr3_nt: TGCGCCAGCAGCCGGGGACAGGGGAACACCGGGGAGCTGTTTTTT
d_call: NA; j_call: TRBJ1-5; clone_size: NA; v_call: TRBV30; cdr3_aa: CAWNSISNQPQHF; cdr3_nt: TGTGCCTGGAACAGTATTAGCAATCAGCCCCAGCATTTT
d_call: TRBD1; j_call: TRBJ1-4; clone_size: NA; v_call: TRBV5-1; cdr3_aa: CASSSTGGNEKLFF; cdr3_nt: TGCGCCAGCAGCTCCACAGGGGGTAATGAAAAACTGTTTTTT
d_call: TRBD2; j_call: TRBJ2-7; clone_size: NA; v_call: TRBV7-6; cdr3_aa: CASSLAPLADEQYF; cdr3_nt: TGTGCCAGCAGCTTAGCCCCGCTAGCGGACGAGCAGTACTTC
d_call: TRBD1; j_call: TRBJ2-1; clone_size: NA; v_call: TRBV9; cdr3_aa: CASSLTGAYNEQFF; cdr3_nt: TGTGCCAGCAGCTTAACAGGGGCCTACAATGAGCAGTTCTTC
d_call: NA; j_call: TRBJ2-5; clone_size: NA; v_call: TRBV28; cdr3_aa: CASSWGDLLEETQYF; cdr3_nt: TGTGCCAGCAGTTGGGGGGACCTCTTGGAAGAGACCCAGTACTTC
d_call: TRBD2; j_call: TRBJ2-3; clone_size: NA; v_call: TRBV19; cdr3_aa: CASRTPRSAGGPGTDTQYF; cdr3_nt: TGTGCCAGTAGGACTCCAAGGAGTGCGGGGGGGCCCGGCACAGATACGCAGTATTTT
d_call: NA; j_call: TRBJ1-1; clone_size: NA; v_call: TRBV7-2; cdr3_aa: CASSLEQVEAFF; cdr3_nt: TGTGCCAGCAGCTTAGAACAGGTTGAAGCTTTCTTT
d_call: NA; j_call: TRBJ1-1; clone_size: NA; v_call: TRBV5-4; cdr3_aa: CASSLPGRTEAFF; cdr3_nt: TGTGCCAGCAGCTTGCCCGGTCGCACTGAAGCTTTCTTT
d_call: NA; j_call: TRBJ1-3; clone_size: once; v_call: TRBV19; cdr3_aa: CASSMGISSGNTIYF; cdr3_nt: TGTGCCAGTAGTATGGGCATTAGCTCTGGAAACACCATATATTTT
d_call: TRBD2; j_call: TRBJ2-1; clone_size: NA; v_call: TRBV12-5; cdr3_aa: CDHPTSGSNEQFF; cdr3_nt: TGTGACCACCCAACTAGCGGGAGCAATGAGCAGTTCTTC